This T cell receptor (beta chain) was captured in a study of CD8 T cells in Susac syndrome. RNA amounts of about 0.5 to 1 ug underwent reverse transcription with random hexamers. TCRdb reanalysed the immunoSEQ multiplex PCR reads using MiXCR and keeps one entry per CDR3 protein. The sample includes some 150,000 distinct CDR3 sequences, 95% to 96% seen only once; the top ten take 0.13% to 0.15%. CD8+ and CD4+ T cells from blood underwent TCR beta sequencing, which was carried out in a high-throughput format. Negative isolation yielded the CD8+ and CD4+ T cells, while FACS enriched the TEMRA cells. J gave up 2 bases and V 9 bases, and 2 bases lay outside the gene matches. Germline-derived CDR1 and CDR2 are KGHDR and SFDVKD. This CDR3 is 14 amino acids long.

Source material: CD8+ T cells from PBMCs. The clonotype comes from a human donor with multiple sclerosis. The chain employs TRBV24-1 and TRBJ2-2, with 10 bases aligning to TRBD1. CDR3 in amino acids: CATGDRGNTGELFF. The DNA of the CDR3 is TGTGCCACCGGGGACAGGGGAAACACCGGGGAGCTGTTTTTT.